The sequence of this T cell receptor (beta chain) was determined in a study of shared clonotypes between healthy human individuals. Study outcomes and limitations: Larger estimated richness was generally recorded for naive subsets relative to memory subsets.

The germline CDR1 and CDR2 sequences are MNHEY and SMNVEV (reference sequence). The CDR3 totals 19 residues. V shed 5 bases and J 1 base; nucleotides not matched to a gene: 18. Data came from immunoSEQ multiplex PCR; TCRdb stores just in-frame clones and leaves some out. The sample has a few million clones; approximately 95% are singletons. A note on this clone: Its specificity is not known.

The chain carries TRBV27 and TRBJ2-7, with TRBD1 matching over 9 bases. The sample taken for sequencing was naive CD4+ T cells from PBMCs. Subset meaning: CD45RA+ positively selected. The TCR sequence derives from a young man in good health. Some clones in this sample may be carry-over from other donors' samples. CDR3 sequence reads: CASSHGGQGGWGRSYEQYF. CDR3 bases: TGTGCCAGCAGTCATGGGGGACAGGGAGGATGGGGAAGGTCCTACGAGCAGTACTTC.